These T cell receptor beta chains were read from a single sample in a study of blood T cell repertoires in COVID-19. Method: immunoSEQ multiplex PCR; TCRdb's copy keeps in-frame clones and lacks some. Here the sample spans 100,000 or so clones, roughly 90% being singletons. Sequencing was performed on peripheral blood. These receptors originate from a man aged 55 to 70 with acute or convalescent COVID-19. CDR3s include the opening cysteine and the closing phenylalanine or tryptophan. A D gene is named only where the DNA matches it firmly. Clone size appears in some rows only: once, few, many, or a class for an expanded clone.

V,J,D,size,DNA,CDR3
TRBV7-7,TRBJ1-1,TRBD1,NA,TGTGCTAGCAGCCCCATGGGGACAGGGTCGAGCACTGAAGCTTTCTTT,CASSPMGTGSSTEAFF
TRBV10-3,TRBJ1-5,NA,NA,TGTGCCATCAGTCAGACAGCGTCAACTAATCAGCCCCAGCATTTT,CAISQTASTNQPQHF
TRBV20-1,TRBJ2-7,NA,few,TGCAGTGCTAGTGGGGGGTCGGGACTTGAGGCATACGAGCAGTACTTC,CSASGGSGLEAYEQYF
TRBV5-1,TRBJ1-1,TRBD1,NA,TGCGCCAGCAGCTCAACAGGGGGAGTGATCACTGAAGCTTTCTTT,CASSSTGGVITEAFF
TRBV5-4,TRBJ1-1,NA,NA,TGTGCCAGCAGCTTGGGACAGTGGAACACTGAAGCTTTCTTT,CASSLGQWNTEAFF
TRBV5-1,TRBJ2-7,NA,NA,TGCGCCAGCGCATCAGGGAGGAGATGGGACGAGCAGTACTTC,CASASGRRWDEQYF
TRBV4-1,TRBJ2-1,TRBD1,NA,TGCGCCAGCAGCCAGGCCCAGGGGGTGTCCTACAATGAGCAGTTCTTC,CASSQAQGVSYNEQFF
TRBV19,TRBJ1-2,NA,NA,TGTGCCAGTAGTATAAAGGGGGACTATGGCTACACCTTC,CASSIKGDYGYTF
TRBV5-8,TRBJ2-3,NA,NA,TGTGCAGGCTGGAGTAGATCCTCAGATACGCAGTATTTT,CAGWSRSSDTQYF
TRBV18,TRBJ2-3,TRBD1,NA,TGTGCCAGCTCACAGCCGGGACAGGGGGCGCATACGCAGTATTTT,CASSQPGQGAHTQYF
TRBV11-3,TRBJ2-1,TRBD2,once,TGTGCCAGCAGCTTAGCGGGAGGAGGCCGTCACAATGAGCAGTTCTTC,CASSLAGGGRHNEQFF
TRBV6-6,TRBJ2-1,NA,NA,TGTGCCAGCAGGAGCTCCTACAATGAGCAGTTCTTC,CASRSSYNEQFF
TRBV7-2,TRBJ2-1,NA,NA,TGTGCCAGCATCCTCAGCGGAAGCTCCTACAATGAGCAGTTCTTC,CASILSGSSYNEQFF
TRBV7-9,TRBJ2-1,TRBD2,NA,TGTGCCAGCAGCTTACTAGCGGGAGCATGGGACAATGAGCAGTTCTTC,CASSLLAGAWDNEQFF
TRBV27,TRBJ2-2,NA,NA,TGTGCCAGCAGTTTTCAGGGTGTTGCCGGGGAGCTGTTTTTT,CASSFQGVAGELFF
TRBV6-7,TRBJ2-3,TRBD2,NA,TGTGCCAGCAGTTACTTGTCTAGCGGGAGAATATCAGATACGCAGTATTTT,CASSYLSSGRISDTQYF
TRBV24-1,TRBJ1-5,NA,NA,TGTGCCACCAGTGACTCGAGGGGGGGAGACAATCAGCCCCAGCATTTT,CATSDSRGGDNQPQHF
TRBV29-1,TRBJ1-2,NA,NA,TGCAGCGTCGACCAGGGAAGAGGCTATGGCTACACCTTC,CSVDQGRGYGYTF
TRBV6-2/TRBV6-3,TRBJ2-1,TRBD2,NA,TGTGCCAGCAGCCTAGCGGGGGGTGAGAGGCATGAGCAGTTCTTC,CASSLAGGERHEQFF
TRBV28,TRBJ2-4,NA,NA,TGTGCCAGCAGATTTAGAAGGGGCTGGGACATTCAGTACTTC,CASRFRRGWDIQYF
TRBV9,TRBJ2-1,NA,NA,TGTGCCAGCAGCGTAGCCCAGCGCAATGAGCAGTTCTTC,CASSVAQRNEQFF
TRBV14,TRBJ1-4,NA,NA,TGTGCCAGCAGCCAAGGACAGGTCGGAAAACTGTTTTTT,CASSQGQVGKLFF
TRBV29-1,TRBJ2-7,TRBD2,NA,TGCAGCGTTGGAGGGACTAGCGGGAGTGAGTCCGAGCAGTACTTC,CSVGGTSGSESEQYF
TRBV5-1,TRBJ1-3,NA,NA,TGCGCCAGCTCCGATCCTCAGGAATTTCCTGGAAACACCATATATTTT,CASSDPQEFPGNTIYF
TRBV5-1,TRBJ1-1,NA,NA,TGCGCCAGCAGCCCCCAGGGTTTTGACACTGAAGCTTTCTTT,CASSPQGFDTEAFF
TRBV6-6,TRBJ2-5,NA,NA,TGTGCCAGCAGGCTTCCAGGGGAAGGAAGAGAGACCCAGTACTTC,CASRLPGEGRETQYF
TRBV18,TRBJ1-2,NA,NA,TGTGCCAGCTCACCATGGCAGGGTTTCATAGTGGGATATGGCTACACCTTC,CASSPWQGFIVGYGYTF
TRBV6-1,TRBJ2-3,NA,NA,TGTGCCAGCAGTGAGGTTAAGCGGGTTGGAGATACGCAGTATTTT,CASSEVKRVGDTQYF
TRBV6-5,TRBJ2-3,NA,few,TGTGCCAGCACAACACCCACAGATACGCAGTATTTT,CASTTPTDTQYF
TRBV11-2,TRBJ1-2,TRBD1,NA,TGTGCCAGCAGCTTAGCCCTGACAGGGGAGGGCTATGGCTACACCTTC,CASSLALTGEGYGYTF
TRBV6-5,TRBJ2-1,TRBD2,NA,TGTGCCAGCAGGGGGACTAGCACCCACAATGAGCAGTTCTTC,CASRGTSTHNEQFF
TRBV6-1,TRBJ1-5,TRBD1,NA,TGTGCCAGCAGTGAGGGGTTGGGACAGGGGATGGGGAGCAATCAGCCCCAGCATTTT,CASSEGLGQGMGSNQPQHF
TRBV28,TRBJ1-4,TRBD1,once,TGTGCCAGCAGGACGGGACAGGTTAATGAAAAACTGTTTTTT,CASRTGQVNEKLFF
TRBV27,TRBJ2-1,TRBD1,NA,TGTGCCAGCAGTCCAGACAGGGGTTCCTACAATGAGCAGTTCTTC,CASSPDRGSYNEQFF
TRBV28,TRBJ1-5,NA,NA,TGTGCCAGCAGTCTCCCTGGACGGGGGGCTAGCAATCAGCCCCAGCATTTT,CASSLPGRGASNQPQHF
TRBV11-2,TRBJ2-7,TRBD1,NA,TGTGCCAGCAGCCGTCGCTCGACAGGGTCCGAGCAGTACTTC,CASSRRSTGSEQYF
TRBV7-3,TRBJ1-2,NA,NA,TGTGCCAGCAGCCCCGCGGGTCGTGGAGGCTACACCTTC,CASSPAGRGGYTF
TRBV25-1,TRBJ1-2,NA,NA,TGTGCCAGCAGTCCGGGGATGGGGGGCTACACCTTC,CASSPGMGGYTF
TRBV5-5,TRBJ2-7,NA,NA,TGTGCCAGCACCCCTCTACTCCTAAGTTCTAAGCAGTACTTC,CASTPLLLSSKQYF
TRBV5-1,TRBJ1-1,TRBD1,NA,TGCGCCAGCACCTTCCTGACAGGGGGGGACACTGAAGCTTTCTTT,CASTFLTGGDTEAFF
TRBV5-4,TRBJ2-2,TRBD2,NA,TGTGCCAGCAGGACGGGACTAGCGGGAGACACCGGGGAGCTGTTTTTT,CASRTGLAGDTGELFF
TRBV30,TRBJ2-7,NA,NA,TGTGCCTGGCTTCGACCGGGTTACTACGAGCAGTACTTC,CAWLRPGYYEQYF